These T cell receptor beta chains were read from a single sample in a study of graft-versus-host responses after intestinal transplantation. Some clones are missing from TCRdb's copy, which holds only in-frame ones; the method was immunoSEQ multiplex PCR. The sample lists about 120,000 clones, 90% occurring once. Their cognate antigens are unknown. The material was unstimulated CD4+ T cells sorted from spleen or lymph node cells, obtained before intestinal transplant. These receptors originate from a human donor who received an intestinal transplant. The CDR3 runs from the conserved cysteine through the conserved F or W. The order of the fields is clone size, V gene, D gene, J gene, CDR3 DNA, CDR3 protein. A D gene is named only where the DNA matches it firmly. Clone size is stated in some rows and not others, as once, few, many or a class when expanded.

>.|TRBV6-5|.|TRBJ1-2
TGTGCCAGCAGTTACGACGGGTTCTATGGCTACACCTTC
CASSYDGFYGYTF
>.|TRBV28|.|TRBJ1-1
TGTGCCAGCAGCCAGGACGGCAGGGGAGCTTTCTTT
CASSQDGRGAFF
>once|TRBV6-6|TRBD1|TRBJ2-3
TGTGCCAGCAGTTACAGGGGGCGCACAGATACGCAGTATTTT
CASSYRGRTDTQYF
>once|TRBV7-8|.|TRBJ2-2
TGTGCCAGCAGCCCCCGAGGGGGGAGGGACACCGGGGAGCTGTTTTTT
CASSPRGGRDTGELFF
>.|TRBV18|TRBD2|TRBJ2-1
TGTGCCAGCTCACCTTCCGGGACTAGCGGGTATAATGAGCAGTTCTTC
CASSPSGTSGYNEQFF
>.|TRBV7-9|TRBD1|TRBJ2-7
TGTGCCAGCAGCCGACCGGACAGGTCTTACGAGCAGTACTTC
CASSRPDRSYEQYF
>.|TRBV28|.|TRBJ2-2
TGTGCCAGCAGTTTGGGTGGGGGACTTTACACCGGGGAGCTGTTTTTT
CASSLGGGLYTGELFF
>.|TRBV7-2|.|TRBJ1-1
TGTGCCAGCAGCTTACAGGAGAACACTGAAGCTTTCTTT
CASSLQENTEAFF
>.|TRBV2|TRBD1|TRBJ1-2
TGTGCCAGCAGGACAGGGGAAGGCTACACCTTC
CASRTGEGYTF
>.|TRBV21-1|.|TRBJ2-2
TGTGCCAGCAGCCAAAGTGGGCGGGAGGACCAGGACACCGGGGAGCTGTTTTTT
CASSQSGREDQDTGELFF
>.|TRBV5-1|.|TRBJ1-2
TGCGCCAGCAGCTTGGGACGAGGGATCTATGGCTACACCTTC
CASSLGRGIYGYTF
>.|TRBV7-9|TRBD2|TRBJ2-3
TGTGCCAGCAGCCGCAACCTGGGACTAGCTAATTCAGATACGCAGTATTTT
CASSRNLGLANSDTQYF
>.|TRBV29-1|.|TRBJ2-3
TGCAGCGTTGATACAGGGAGAGATACGCAGTATTTT
CSVDTGRDTQYF
>.|TRBV7-2|.|TRBJ2-5
TGTGCCAGCAGCTTCATCGAGACCCAGTACTTC
CASSFIETQYF
>.|TRBV11-2|TRBD2|TRBJ2-4
TGTGCCAGCAGCTTAGGCGGGACTAGCGTACAGAACATTCAGTACTTC
CASSLGGTSVQNIQYF
>.|TRBV11-2|.|TRBJ2-3
TGTGCCAGCAGCAAAGCTTTGACGGGGGCAGATACGCAGTATTTT
CASSKALTGADTQYF
>.|TRBV10-2|.|TRBJ1-5
TGCGCCAGCAGTGAGCGCAGTCAGCCCCAGCATTTT
CASSERSQPQHF
>.|TRBV7-2|.|TRBJ1-5
TGTGCCAGCAGCTTAGAGACAAGGCAGCCCCAGCATTTT
CASSLETRQPQHF
>.|TRBV27|.|TRBJ2-2
TGTGCCAGCAGTTCCAGGAACACCGGGGAGCTGTTTTTT
CASSSRNTGELFF
>.|TRBV5-6|TRBD1|TRBJ2-5
TGTGCCAGCAGCTTGGTAGGGGGCGCGTTAGGGGAGACCCAGTACTTC
CASSLVGGALGETQYF
>once|TRBV7-2|TRBD1|TRBJ2-1
TGTGCCAGCAGCCTGGGACAGGGCAATGAGCAGTTCTTC
CASSLGQGNEQFF
>.|TRBV10-2|TRBD2|TRBJ2-1
TGCGCCAGCAGTGAGTCGACGCGGGGGAACAATGAGCAGTTCTTC
CASSESTRGNNEQFF
>.|TRBV19|TRBD1|TRBJ2-1
TGTGCCAGTAGTATGACGGGACAGAGTACCAATGAGCAGTTCTTC
CASSMTGQSTNEQFF
>few|TRBV7-2|.|TRBJ1-2
TGTGCCAGCAGCCCGCTAGGGGTCGGGTTGGTTTCGTATGGCTACACCTTC
CASSPLGVGLVSYGYTF
>.|TRBV23-1|TRBD2|TRBJ2-7
TGCGCCAGCAGTCTGGGGGGGGGAGAAGAGCAGTACTTC
CASSLGGGEEQYF
>.|TRBV2|.|TRBJ1-1
TGTGCCAGCAGTGCCAGCGGCGGGGACACTGAAGCTTTCTTT
CASSASGGDTEAFF
>.|TRBV7-2|TRBD1|TRBJ2-7
TGTGCCAGCAGCCGGGACAGGGCCCACGAGCAGTACTTC
CASSRDRAHEQYF
>.|TRBV5-8|TRBD2|TRBJ2-1
TGTGCCAGCAGCCCGGGACTAGCGGTCGACCATGAGCAGTTCTTC
CASSPGLAVDHEQFF
>.|TRBV7-3|.|TRBJ2-3
TGTGCCAGCAGCCCAATGGGGCCCACAGCAGATACGCAGTATTTT
CASSPMGPTADTQYF
>.|TRBV9|TRBD2|TRBJ2-7
TGTGCCAGCAGCGTCTCGGAGGCTAGCGGACACTACGAGCAGTACTTC
CASSVSEASGHYEQYF
>.|TRBV9|TRBD1|TRBJ1-2
TGTGCCAGCAGCGTGGGGGACAGGCTTAACTATGGCTACACCTTC
CASSVGDRLNYGYTF
>.|TRBV30|.|TRBJ2-6
TGTGCCTGGAGTGTATACTGGGGAGGCGGAGGGGCCAACGTCCTGACTTTC
CAWSVYWGGGGANVLTF
>.|TRBV5-1|.|TRBJ2-5
TGCGCCAGCAGCTTGGAGGGCAGGGGAGAGACCCAGTACTTC
CASSLEGRGETQYF
>.|TRBV5-4|TRBD1|TRBJ2-5
TGTGCCAGCAGCCCGGACAGGGGGCTTGATTTGAATCGGGAGACCCAGTACTTC
CASSPDRGLDLNRETQYF
>.|TRBV9|.|TRBJ1-4
TGTGCCAGCAGCGTAGAGGGGAGGTTGAGTGAAAAACTGTTTTTT
CASSVEGRLSEKLFF